The clone carrying this T cell receptor beta chain was seen just once. Using RNA template, CDR3s of TCR alpha and beta were amplified with iRepertoire arm-PCR. One entry per CDR3 protein results from TCRdb running MiXCR on the multiplex PCR reads. The sample holds some 150,000 distinct CDR3 sequences, roughly 43% seen once. This sample is part of a study of glioma-infiltrating T cells. The V gene lost 2 bases and the J gene lost 1 base, with 8 bases spanning the gap. The germline V gene has CDR1 PRHDT and CDR2 FYEKMQ (reference sequence). This CDR3 spans 14 amino acids. The sequenced material came from glioma tissue, nonneoplastic brain tissue, or PBMCs (not recorded which). This TCR came from a human donor with low-grade glioma or glioblastoma, undergoing nonglioma brain surgery, or in good health (not recorded which). The V call is TRBV13, the J call TRBJ2-5, with unresolved D. CDR3 nucleotide sequence: TGTGCCAGCAGCTTAAGGCGGACCCAAGAGACCCAGTACTTC. Translation gives CASSLRRTQETQYF.